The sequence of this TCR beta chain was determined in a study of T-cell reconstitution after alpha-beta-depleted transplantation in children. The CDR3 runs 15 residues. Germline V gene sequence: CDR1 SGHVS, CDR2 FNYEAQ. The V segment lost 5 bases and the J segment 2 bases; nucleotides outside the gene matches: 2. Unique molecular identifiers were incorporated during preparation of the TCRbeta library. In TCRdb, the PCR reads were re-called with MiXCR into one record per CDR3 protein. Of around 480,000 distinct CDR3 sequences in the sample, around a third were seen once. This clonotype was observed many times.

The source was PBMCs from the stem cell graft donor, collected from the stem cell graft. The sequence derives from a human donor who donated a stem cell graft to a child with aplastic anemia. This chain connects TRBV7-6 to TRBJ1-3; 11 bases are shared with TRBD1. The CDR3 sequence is CASSKGQGAGNTIYF. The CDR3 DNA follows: TGTGCCAGCAGCAAGGGACAGGGGGCTGGAAACACCATATATTTT.